Below, 16 T cell receptor beta chains from the same sample are listed, as sequenced in a study of CD8+ T cells in alopecia areata listed by TCRdb under 2018. Receptor libraries were prepared by the immunoSEQ multiplex PCR assay. RNA was extracted from all samples and reverse transcribed into cDNA, which served as template for TCR sequencing. TCRdb took over this immuneACCESS table, retaining in-frame rearrangements with V and J assigned. Such tables are incomplete; in checked studies, under half of the missing clones stem from an unresolved V gene, and the remainder is unexplained. The sample table shows 150,000 to 190,000 clones, and about 51% are seen once. The ten largest clones add up to roughly 19% of the sample. Interpreted using the paper, the time point label stands for: baseline before oral tofacitinib. The sequencing used CD8+ T cells sorted from blood, collected at week 0. The source of these receptors is a human donor with alopecia areata.

This chain uses TRBV7-2 with TRBJ2-5; no firm D call. CDR1 and CDR2 (germline): SGHTA, FQGNSA. V lost 2 bases and J 0 bases, leaving 1 base between the germline ends. This CDR3 has 12 residues. CDR3 sequence (DNA): TGTGCCAGCAGCTTAAACCAAGAGACCCAGTACTTC. Residues: CASSLNQETQYF.

The chain carries TRBV11-1 and TRBJ1-1; 7 nucleotides agree with TRBD1. This CDR3 has 13 amino acids. V was clipped by 6 bases and J by 1 base; unmatched bases: 2. Looked up from germline, CDR1 is SGHAT and CDR2 is FQDESV (reference sequence). CDR3 residues: CASSNRGNTEAFF. Written as DNA, the CDR3 is TGTGCCAGCAGTAACAGGGGGAACACTGAAGCTTTCTTT.

Only one count was recorded for this clone. The J gene is TRBJ2-3, the V gene TRBV7-9; no clear D. Germline CDR1 and CDR2: SEHNR and FQNEAQ (reference sequence). The CDR3 covers 13 residues. V was cut by 0 bases and J by 10 bases, with 11 bases left in between. CDR3 loop: CASSLADGAPQYF. The CDR3 nucleotides are TGTGCCAGCAGCTTAGCCGACGGAGCCCCGCAGTATTTT.

The genes are TRBV9 and TRBJ2-1; TRBD2 is a possible D gene (6 bases). The germline gives CDR1 SGDLS, CDR2 YYNGEE. V lost 0 bases and J lost 0, with 7 bases in between. This CDR3 spans 15 amino acids. The CDR3 region is CASSVVLASYNEQFF. The CDR3 DNA reads as TGTGCCAGCAGCGTAGTACTAGCCTCCTACAATGAGCAGTTCTTC.

The chain links TRBV14 to TRBJ2-2; D gene unclear. The CDR3 is 15 amino acids. Trimming left V 1 base short and J 3 bases short, with 9 bases between. CDR1 SGHDN and CDR2 FVKESK come from the germline V gene. The CDR3 spells CASSQVVRHTGELFF. For the CDR3, the DNA is TGTGCCAGCAGCCAAGTCGTCAGACACACCGGGGAGCTGTTTTTT.

This clone was observed a few times. The rearrangement uses TRBV25-1 and TRBJ2-3, with 8 bases identical to TRBD1. The germline CDR1 and CDR2 sequences are MGHDK and SYGVNS. The CDR3 loop spans 13 amino acids. V shed 11 bases, J shed 3 bases, and the junction held 7 bases outside the gene matches. The CDR3 bases are TGTGCCGGCTGGACAGGGTTAACAGATACGCAGTATTTT. Its translation is CAGWTGLTDTQYF. Looking up the rest from reference TRBV25-1 and TRBJ2-3 gives the full variable domain: EADIYQTPRYLVIGTGKKITLECSQTMGHDKMYWYQQDPGMELHLIHYSYGVNSTEKGDLSSESTVSRIRTEHFPLTLESARPSHTSQYLCAGWTGLTDTQYFGPGTRLTVL.

This clone was seen a few times. The J gene is TRBJ1-4, the V gene TRBV7-2, with D tentatively TRBD1 (5 bases). Germline CDR1 reads SGHTA; CDR2 reads FQGNSA. The V and J ends lost 4 bases and 12 bases respectively, with 12 bases between them. CDR3 length equals 12 residues. CDR3 DNA: TGTGCCAGCAGCTCCCCCCAGGGTGAACTGTTTTTT. Residues: CASSSPQGELFF.

CDR3 protein: CASSLAGFTGELFF. The CDR3 coding sequence is TGTGCCAGCAGCTTAGCGGGGTTCACCGGGGAGCTGTTTTTT. The rearrangement joins TRBV7-8 to TRBJ2-2, with unresolved D. V shed 0 bases and J shed 4 bases, with 6 bases lying between them. Germline CDR1 and CDR2: SGHVS and FQNEAQ. This CDR3 has 14 amino acids.

V gene TRBV5-1 combines with J gene TRBJ2-1, with TRBD1 as a possible D gene (6 bases). The germline CDR1 and CDR2 sequences are SGHRS and YFSETQ. V lost 0 bases, J lost 8 bases, and 21 bases lay in between. The CDR3 spans 17 residues. CDR3 amino acids: CASSLDFGDRLRDEQFF. As DNA, the CDR3 is TGCGCCAGCAGCTTGGATTTTGGTGACAGGCTTAGGGATGAGCAGTTCTTC.

CDR3 sequence: CASSTGQGAQNIQYF. The DNA of the CDR3 is TGTGCCAGCAGCACAGGACAGGGGGCACAAAACATTCAGTACTTC. The rearrangement uses TRBV5-5 and TRBJ2-4; TRBD1 agrees at 11 bases. The junction had 5 bases not matched to a gene; V was cut back by 4 bases and J by 5 bases. CDR3 length: 15 amino acids. Germline assignment: CDR1 SGHKS and CDR2 YYEKEE (reference sequence).

This clone was detected only a few times. The gene calls are TRBV18 and TRBJ2-5; D is unclear. The germline CDR1 and CDR2 sequences are KGHSH and LQKENI. Trimming cost V 0 bases and J 0 bases, with 2 bases left between them. CDR3 length equals 13 residues. This CDR3 reads CASSPPYQETQYF. Written as DNA, the CDR3 is TGTGCCAGCTCACCACCGTACCAAGAGACCCAGTACTTC.

This chain joins TRBV7-9 and TRBJ1-1; D not resolved. The V gene's germline CDR1 is SEHNR and CDR2 FQNEAQ (reference sequence). V was cut by 3 bases and J by 0 bases, with 11 bases left in between. The CDR3 has 15 residues. CDR3 nucleotide sequence: TGTGCCAGCAGCTTCGCCCAGGCTATGAACACTGAAGCTTTCTTT. Protein product: CASSFAQAMNTEAFF.

This clone came up a few times. The rearrangement uses TRBV30 and TRBJ2-1; D perhaps matches TRBD2 (5 bases). The CDR3 contains 14 residues. Trimming removed 0 bases from V and 8 bases from J, with 14 bases in between. Germline V gene lookup returns CDR1 GTSNPN and CDR2 SVGIG (reference sequence). This CDR3 reads CAWSVDSPGDEQFF. The CDR3 DNA follows: TGTGCCTGGAGTGTAGACTCTCCCGGGGATGAGCAGTTCTTC.

The chain employs TRBV7-2 and TRBJ1-1; 7 bases match TRBD1. The V gene end was trimmed by 4 bases and the J gene end by 8 bases; junction bases not matched to a gene: 13. Germline CDR1 and CDR2: SGHTA and FQGNSA. The CDR3 is 15 amino acids. Here the CDR3 reads CASSYTLRQGVEAFF. The CDR3 DNA reads TGTGCCAGCAGCTACACCCTCCGACAGGGAGTAGAAGCTTTCTTT.

The chain uses TRBV7-9 and TRBJ2-5, with TRBD1 as a possible D gene (6 bases). This CDR3 is built from 18 residues. The germline gives CDR1 SEHNR, CDR2 FQNEAQ (reference sequence). V lost 1 base to trimming and J lost 1 base, with 19 bases between them. The CDR3 reads CASSLVSRGQPSQETQYF. The DNA of the CDR3 is TGTGCCAGCAGCTTAGTCAGTCGTGGACAGCCTTCCCAAGAGACCCAGTACTTC.

The V gene is TRBV5-1, the J gene TRBJ2-1; 12 nucleotides match TRBD2. The CDR3 consists of 15 residues. The trim removed 5 bases at V and 4 bases at J, leaving 4 bases unmatched. The V gene's germline CDR1 is SGHRS and CDR2 YFSETQ. CDR3 residues: CASRTTSGGYNEQFF. The CDR3 DNA follows: TGCGCCAGCAGAACCACTAGCGGGGGGTACAATGAGCAGTTCTTC.